This TCR beta chain was identified during a study of cytomegalovirus exposure and HLA in healthy donors. The overall study: The Caucasian-associated ancestry cluster contained about 80% of the roughly 390 genotyped donors. Study-level points and caveats: As a later analysis revealed, most CMV-associated TCR beta chains appeared HLA-restricted. Within an earlier analysis, most TCR beta V segments proved productive either about 87% or about 30% of the time. A highly shared variant cluster was judged a likely technical artifact.

Vbeta (60) and Jbeta (13) primers were used in the PCR. Method: immunoSEQ multiplex PCR; TCRdb's copy keeps in-frame clones and lacks some. This sample yields about 92,000 clones, of which approximately 71% are seen a single time; roughly a sixth belongs to the top ten. CDR1 SNHLY and CDR2 FYNNEI come from the germline V gene. Trimming removed 3 bases from V and 5 bases from J; junction bases left unmatched: 9. CDR3 length: 15 residues. With regard to this clone: Its matching antigen is unknown.

Material for sequencing was PBMCs. This clonotype was obtained from a woman aged 18-30 years in good health and CMV-seropositive. V and J are TRBV2 and TRBJ2-7, with TRBD2 matching 8 bases. CDR3: CASSETGGPANEQYF. The CDR3 DNA reads as TGTGCCAGCAGTGAGACGGGGGGGCCGGCCAACGAGCAGTACTTC.